Listed below are T cell receptor beta chains from one sample, sequenced in a study of T cells in localized non-small cell lung cancer. TCRdb's table, derived via immunoSEQ multiplex PCR, lists solely in-frame clones and lacks some. The data show 9,500 to 10,000 clones, around 42% seen once. Sequencing was performed on lymph node tissue, taken before any cancer treatment. The receptor set was obtained from a woman aged 40-69 years with stage I lung adenocarcinoma. Both conserved end residues are part of each CDR3. The D gene is left open where the match is weak. Some rows mark clone size as missing; the rest say once, few, many or name a class of expanded clone.

cdr3_length j_call v_call clone_size d_call cdr3_nt cdr3_aa
15 TRBJ1-4 TRBV6-8 few - TGTGCCAGCAGCCCGTGGGGGAGGACTAATGAAAAACTGTTTTTT CASSPWGRTNEKLFF
14 TRBJ2-1 TRBV7-7 few - TGTGCCAGCAGCCAAGGAGACGGACCCAATGAGCAGTTCTTC CASSQGDGPNEQFF
16 TRBJ2-1 TRBV6-8 few TRBD2 TGTGCCAGCAGTCGTAGCGGGGGAAATGGGTACAATGAGCAGTTCTTC CASSRSGGNGYNEQFF
16 TRBJ1-1 TRBV4-1 few - TGCGCCAGCAGCCAGCCGATAGGGAAAGGTTACACTGAAGCTTTCTTT CASSQPIGKGYTEAFF
13 TRBJ2-5 TRBV30 - - TGTGCCTGGAGTGTACGGCTCCAAGAGACCCAGTACTTC CAWSVRLQETQYF
16 TRBJ1-1 TRBV11-3 - TRBD1 TGTGCCAGCAGTCTCAACAGGGGCTCGACGGGGGCTGAAGCTTTCTTT CASSLNRGSTGAEAFF
14 TRBJ1-6 TRBV18 - - TGTGCCAGCTCACAGGACAGAGATAATTCACCCCTCCACTTT CASSQDRDNSPLHF
15 TRBJ2-5 TRBV6-8 - TRBD1 TGTGCCATCAGTTCACGGGACAGGGGGCCAGAGACCCAGTACTTC CAISSRDRGPETQYF
16 TRBJ2-2 TRBV7-5 few - TGTGCCAGCAGCTCCTATACCGGACCAACCACCGGGGAGCTGTTTTTT CASSSYTGPTTGELFF
15 TRBJ2-5 TRBV18 - TRBD1 TGTGCCAGCTCACCAGAGACAGGGAACCAAGAGACCCAGTACTTC CASSPETGNQETQYF
15 TRBJ1-2 TRBV19 - TRBD1 TGTGCCAGTAGTATCGACAGGGCGGGAGACTATGGCTACACCTTC CASSIDRAGDYGYTF